This T cell receptor (beta chain) originates from a study of shared clonotypes between healthy human individuals. The germline CDR1 and CDR2 sequences are SNHLY and FYNNEI. Trimming took off 3 bases at V and 3 bases at J, with 6 bases between the two ends. CDR3 length: 13 residues. Sequenced by immunoSEQ multiplex PCR; TCRdb stores in-frame clones only, minus some. The table shows hundreds of thousands of clones, with about 95% occurring only once. Every donor, a Caucasian adult, lived in Nashville, Tennessee. Details on this clone: What it binds is unknown.

Broader study findings: Apart from blood, nothing was sampled; tissue repertoires likely differ.

The sequenced material came from naive CD4+ T cells sorted from blood. The sample's subset: CD45RA+ positively selected. The source is a woman in her thirties in good health. V and J are TRBV2 and TRBJ1-3, with D unresolved. The CDR3 spells CASSDKVGNTIYF. As DNA, the CDR3 is TGTGCCAGCAGTGATAAGGTTGGAAACACCATATATTTT.